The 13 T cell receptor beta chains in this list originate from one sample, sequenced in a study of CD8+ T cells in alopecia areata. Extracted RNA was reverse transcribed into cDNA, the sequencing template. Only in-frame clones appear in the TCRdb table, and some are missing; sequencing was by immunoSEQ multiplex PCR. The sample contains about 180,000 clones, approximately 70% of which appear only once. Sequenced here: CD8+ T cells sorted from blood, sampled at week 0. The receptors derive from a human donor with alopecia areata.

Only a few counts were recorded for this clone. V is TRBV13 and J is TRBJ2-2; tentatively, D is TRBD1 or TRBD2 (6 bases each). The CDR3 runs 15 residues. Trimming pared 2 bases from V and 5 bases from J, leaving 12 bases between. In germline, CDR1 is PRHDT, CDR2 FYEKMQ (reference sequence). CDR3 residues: CASSLPGANTGELFF. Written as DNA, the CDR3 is TGTGCCAGCAGCTTACCGGGGGCCAATACCGGGGAGCTGTTTTTT.

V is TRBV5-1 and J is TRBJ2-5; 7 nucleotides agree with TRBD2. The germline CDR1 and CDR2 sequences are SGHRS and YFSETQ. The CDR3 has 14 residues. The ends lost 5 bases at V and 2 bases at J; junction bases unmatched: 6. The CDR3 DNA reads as TGCGCCAGCAGACGATGGCGGGGGCAAGAGACCCAGTACTTC. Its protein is CASRRWRGQETQYF. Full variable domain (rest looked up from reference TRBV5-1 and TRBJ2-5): KAGVTQTPRYLIKTRGQQVTLSCSPISGHRSVSWYQQTPGQGLQFLFEYFSETQRNKGNFPGRFSGRQFSNSRSEMNVSTLELGDSALYLCASRRWRGQETQYFGPGTRLLVL.

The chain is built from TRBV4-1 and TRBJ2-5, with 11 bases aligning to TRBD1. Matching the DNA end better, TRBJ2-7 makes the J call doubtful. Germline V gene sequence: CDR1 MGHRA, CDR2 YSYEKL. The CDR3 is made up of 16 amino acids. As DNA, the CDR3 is TGCGCCAGCAGCCTTGGCTGGACAGGGGGCTCGGACGAGCAGTACTTC. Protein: CASSLGWTGGSDEQYF.

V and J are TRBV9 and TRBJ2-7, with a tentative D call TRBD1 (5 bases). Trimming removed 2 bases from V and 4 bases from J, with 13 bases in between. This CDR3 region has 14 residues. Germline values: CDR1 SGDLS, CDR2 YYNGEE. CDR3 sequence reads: CASSVADKEYEQYF. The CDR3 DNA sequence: TGTGCCAGCAGCGTGGCGGACAAAGAATACGAGCAGTACTTC.

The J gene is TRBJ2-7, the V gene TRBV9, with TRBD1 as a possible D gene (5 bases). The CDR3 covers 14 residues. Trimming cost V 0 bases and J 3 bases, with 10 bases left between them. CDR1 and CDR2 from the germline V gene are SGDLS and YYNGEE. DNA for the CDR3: TGTGCCAGCAGCGTAGGGGGCTCACTCTACGAGCAGTACTTC. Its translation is CASSVGGSLYEQYF.

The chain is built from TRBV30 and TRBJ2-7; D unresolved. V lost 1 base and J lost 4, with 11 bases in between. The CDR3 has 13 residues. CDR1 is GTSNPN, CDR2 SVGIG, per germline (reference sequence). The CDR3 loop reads CAWSGDGRYEQYF. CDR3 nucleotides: TGTGCCTGGAGTGGTGATGGCCGGTACGAGCAGTACTTC.

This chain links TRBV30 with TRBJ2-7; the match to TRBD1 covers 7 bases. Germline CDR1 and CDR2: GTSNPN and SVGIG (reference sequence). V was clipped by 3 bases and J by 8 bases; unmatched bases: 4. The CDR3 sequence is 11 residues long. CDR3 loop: CAWRTGPKQYF. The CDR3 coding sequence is TGTGCCTGGAGGACAGGGCCAAAGCAGTACTTC.

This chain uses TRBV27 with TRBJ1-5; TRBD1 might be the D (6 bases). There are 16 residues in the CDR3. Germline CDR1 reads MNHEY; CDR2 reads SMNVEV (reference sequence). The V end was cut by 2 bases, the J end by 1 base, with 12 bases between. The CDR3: CASSLRGVLSNQPQHF. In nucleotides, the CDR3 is TGTGCCAGCAGTTTAAGGGGGGTCCTAAGCAATCAGCCCCAGCATTTT.

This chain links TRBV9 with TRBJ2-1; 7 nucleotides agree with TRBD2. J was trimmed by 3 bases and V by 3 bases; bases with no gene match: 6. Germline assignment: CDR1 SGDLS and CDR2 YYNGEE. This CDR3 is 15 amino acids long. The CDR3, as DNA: TGTGCCAGCAGCGCACGACTAGCCCGCTACAATGAGCAGTTCTTC. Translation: CASSARLARYNEQFF.

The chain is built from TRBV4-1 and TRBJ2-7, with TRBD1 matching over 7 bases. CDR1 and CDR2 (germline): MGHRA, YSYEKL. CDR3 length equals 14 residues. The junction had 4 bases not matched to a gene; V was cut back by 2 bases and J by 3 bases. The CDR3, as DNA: TGCGCCAGCAGCCAACCGGGACAGTTCTACGAGCAGTACTTC. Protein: CASSQPGQFYEQYF.

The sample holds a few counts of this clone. In nucleotides, the CDR3 is TGTGCCAGCAGTGAATATAACTCCTTAAGGAATTCACCCCTCCACTTT. Translating it yields CASSEYNSLRNSPLHF. The J gene is TRBJ1-6, the V gene TRBV25-1; D is undetermined. Germline CDR1 reads MGHDK; CDR2 reads SYGVNS. The CDR3 consists of 16 residues. The V end was cut by 0 bases, the J end by 7 bases, with 13 bases between.

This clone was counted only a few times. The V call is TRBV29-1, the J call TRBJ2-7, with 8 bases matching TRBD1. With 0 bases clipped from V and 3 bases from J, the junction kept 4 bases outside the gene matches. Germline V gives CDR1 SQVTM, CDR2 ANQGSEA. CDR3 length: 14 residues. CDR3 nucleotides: TGCAGCGTTGAAGAGCGACAGGGGAACTACGAGCAGTACTTC. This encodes CSVEERQGNYEQYF.

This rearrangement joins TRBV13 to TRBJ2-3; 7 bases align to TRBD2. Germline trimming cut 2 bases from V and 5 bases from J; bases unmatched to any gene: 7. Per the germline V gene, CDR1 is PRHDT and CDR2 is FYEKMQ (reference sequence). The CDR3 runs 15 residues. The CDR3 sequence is CASSLPGLSEDTQYF. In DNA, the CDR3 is TGTGCCAGCAGCTTACCGGGACTAAGTGAAGATACGCAGTATTTT. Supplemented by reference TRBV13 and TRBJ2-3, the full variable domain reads AAGVIQSPRHLIKEKRETATLKCYPIPRHDTVYWYQQGPGQDPQFLISFYEKMQSDKGSIPDRFSAQQFSDYHSELNMSSLELGDSALYFCASSLPGLSEDTQYFGPGTRLTVL.